This T cell receptor (beta chain) emerged from a study of cytomegalovirus exposure and HLA in healthy donors. Regarding the study as a whole: A reported reduction in N-insertions relative to the roughly 700-donor mean was seen in an Asian-associated ancestry cluster in a later analysis. Productive rates of about 87% or about 30% were seen for most TCR beta V segments in an earlier analysis. In vitro work confirmed that a few CMV-associated chains recognize CMV antigens.

PCR amplification relied on 60 Vbeta primers (plus 13 Jbeta primers). Authors' methods: Unique TCR beta chains numbered around 80 million in a later analysis, with some 9.9 million shared. Only in-frame clones appear in the TCRdb table, and some are missing; sequencing was by immunoSEQ multiplex PCR. V, J and clone size are taken as reported in that table, and D and trimming were inferred from the DNA itself. The table shows 130,000 or so clones, with 65% to 90% occurring only once. Worth noting for this clone: The antigen remains undetermined.

V was cut by 6 bases and J by 1 base, with 14 bases left in between. The CDR3 covers 15 residues. Germline CDR1 reads SGHTA; CDR2 reads FQGNSA. The sample taken for sequencing was PBMCs. The receptor was derived from a man aged 25 to 40 in good health and CMV-seronegative. The chain couples TRBV7-2 to TRBJ2-3; D is unclear. CDR3 coding DNA: TGTGCCAGCAGTACCGACTCTATTGGCACAGATACGCAGTATTTT. This codes for CASSTDSIGTDTQYF.